Below are 21 T cell receptor beta chains sequenced from a single sample in a study of CD8 T cells in ankylosing spondylitis. Study results and caveats: About 8 highly homologous variants made up a TCR beta motif, and this motif appeared characteristic of ankylosing spondylitis blood.

TCRdb used MiXCR to reprocess the 5' RACE reads, holding one entry per CDR3 protein. Among fewer than 550,000 distinct CDR3 sequences listed, 5.3% were seen once. The antigens these receptors bind are not known. The sequenced sample was blood, either unsorted or a sorted T cell fraction (not recorded which). Every receptor here comes from a male donor with ankylosing spondylitis.

This clonotype showed up just a few times. This rearrangement joins TRBV28 to TRBJ2-7; 8 nucleotides match TRBD1. This CDR3 spans 13 amino acids. V dropped 8 bases and J dropped 2; count of bases not matched to a gene: 5. The germline CDR1 and CDR2 sequences are MDHEN and SYDVKM. CDR3 protein: CASQGASTYEQYF. CDR3 coding DNA: TGTGCCAGCCAGGGGGCAAGCACCTACGAGCAGTACTTC.

This clonotype occurred many times. The chain couples TRBV19 to TRBJ2-7; D is unresolved. The germline V and J ends were trimmed by 5 bases and 3 bases, with 11 bases remaining between them. Germline CDR1 LNHDA, CDR2 SQIVND (reference sequence). The CDR3 is made up of 13 amino acids. CDR3 region: CASSFGLLYEQYF. The CDR3 bases are TGTGCCAGTAGTTTCGGGTTGCTCTACGAGCAGTACTTC.

Many counts were recorded for this clonotype. V is TRBV4-2 and J is TRBJ1-2; tentative D call: TRBD1 (5 bases). Germline lookup yields CDR1 LGHNA and CDR2 YNFKEQ. Trimming stripped 5 bases from V and 2 bases from J, with 12 bases between. CDR3 size: 14 residues. The CDR3 sequence is CASSVRRDNYGYTF. For the CDR3, the DNA is TGTGCCAGCAGCGTACGCAGGGACAACTATGGCTACACCTTC.

This clonotype has at least ten counts. V usage is TRBV10-3 and J usage is TRBJ1-1; D ambiguous. V lost 0 bases to trimming and J lost 6 bases, with 17 bases between them. The CDR3 runs 16 residues. In germline, CDR1 is ENHRY, CDR2 SYGVKD. The CDR3 coding sequence is TGTGCCATCAGTGAGTCGACGGTATTGGACTCCCCTGAAGCTTTCTTT. It translates to CAISESTVLDSPEAFF.

This clonotype was recorded many times. This sequence joins TRBV25-1 and TRBJ2-7; 8 nucleotides align to TRBD1. CDR1 and CDR2 (germline): MGHDK, SYGVNS. The V gene end was trimmed by 4 bases and the J gene end by 5 bases; junction bases not matched to a gene: 10. This CDR3 is 15 amino acids long. This chain's CDR3 is CASSGTTGVDDEQYF. The CDR3 bases are TGTGCCAGCAGTGGTACGACAGGGGTAGATGACGAGCAGTACTTC.

Ten or more counts support this clonotype. The genes are TRBV7-8 and TRBJ2-7, with 7 bases matching TRBD2. The junction had 3 bases not matched to a gene; V was cut back by 7 bases and J by 0 bases. Germline-derived CDR1 and CDR2 are SGHVS and FQNEAQ. This CDR3 comprises 13 residues. The DNA for the CDR3 is TGTGCCAGCAAGCGGGACCCCTCCTACGAGCAGTACTTC. It is translated as CASKRDPSYEQYF.

The chain is built from TRBV7-3 and TRBJ2-7; 8 nucleotides agree with TRBD1. Germline V gene lookup returns CDR1 SGHTA and CDR2 FQGTGA. The CDR3 consists of 14 residues. Germline trimming cut 5 bases from V and 5 bases from J; bases unmatched to any gene: 8. The CDR3 loop is CASSLDRAGNEQYF. The DNA of the CDR3 is TGTGCCAGCAGCCTGGACAGGGCGGGGAACGAGCAGTACTTC. The full variable domain, completed using reference TRBV7-3 and TRBJ2-7, is GAGVSQTPSNKVTEKGKYVELRCDPISGHTALYWYRQSLGQGPEFLIYFQGTGAADDSGLPNDRFFAVRPEGSVSTLKIQRTERGDSAVYLCASSLDRAGNEQYFGPGTRLTVT.

This clonotype occurred a few times. The J gene is TRBJ2-1, the V gene TRBV5-1; D possibly uses TRBD1 or TRBD2 (5 bases each). The CDR3 loop spans 13 amino acids. Germline values: CDR1 SGHRS, CDR2 YFSETQ. V lost 7 bases and J 7 bases, leaving 15 bases between the germline ends. CDR3: CASRDAPKNEQFF. CDR3 nucleotide sequence: TGCGCCAGCCGGGACGCTCCGAAGAATGAGCAGTTCTTC.

This clonotype was counted at least ten times. The chain uses TRBV9 and TRBJ1-4, with 8 positions matching TRBD1. Germline V gene lookup returns CDR1 SGDLS and CDR2 YYNGEE. This CDR3 comprises 15 residues. V shed 4 bases, J shed 2 bases, and the junction held 4 bases outside the gene matches. The CDR3 DNA sequence: TGTGCCAGCAGCTTGACAGGGGCTACTAATGAAAAACTGTTTTTT. Its protein is CASSLTGATNEKLFF.

This clonotype was observed many times. The rearrangement uses TRBV29-1 and TRBJ2-7, with 7 positions matching TRBD2. V trimming: 2 bases; J trimming: 3 bases; junction bases outside the gene matches: 4. The CDR3 runs to 13 residues. CDR1 is SQVTM and CDR2 is ANQGSEA in the germline V gene. CDR3 sequence (DNA): TGCAGCGTTGAAAGCCAGCGGGACTACGAGCAGTACTTC. Residues: CSVESQRDYEQYF.

This clonotype occurred many times. The chain is built from TRBV5-1 and TRBJ1-1; the D gene is possibly TRBD1 (6 bases). The CDR3 is made up of 17 amino acids. Per the germline V gene, CDR1 is SGHRS and CDR2 is YFSETQ. V was pared by 1 base and J by 3 bases, with 19 bases between. The CDR3 coding sequence is TGCGCCAGCAGCTTGATCGGGACGGTGGGGGGCCACACTGAAGCTTTCTTT. Encoded protein: CASSLIGTVGGHTEAFF.

The genes are TRBV11-3 and TRBJ2-1; no reliable D call. CDR1 is SGHNT and CDR2 is YENEEA in the germline V gene. This CDR3 spans 15 amino acids. Trimming removed 5 bases from V and 5 bases from J, with 16 bases in between. CDR3 region: CASSDSLLRDNEQFF. In DNA form, the CDR3 reads TGTGCCAGCAGCGATAGCCTTCTACGGGACAATGAGCAGTTCTTC. Full variable domain (remainder filled in from reference TRBV11-3 and TRBJ2-1): EAGVVQSPRYKIIEKKQPVAFWCNPISGHNTLYWYLQNLGQGPELLIRYENEEAVDDSQLPKDRFSAERLKGVDSTLKIQPAELGDSAVYLCASSDSLLRDNEQFFGPGTRLTVL.

In its sample, this clonotype was seen once. The chain has TRBV20-1 and TRBJ2-7; D remains unclear. The CDR3 has 12 amino acids. CDR1 and CDR2 from the germline V gene are DFQATT and SNEGSKA (reference sequence). The ends were cut back, 0 bases at V and 6 bases at J, with 9 bases in the middle. The DNA of the CDR3 is TGCAGTGCTAGAGATACGGAGCTCGAGCAGTACTTC. It codes for CSARDTELEQYF.

This clonotype was detected ten times or more. The V gene is TRBV7-9, the J gene TRBJ2-2; 7 positions match TRBD1. Germline-derived CDR1 and CDR2 are SEHNR and FQNEAQ (reference sequence). Trimming took 6 bases from V and 2 from J; bases not matched to a gene: 6. This CDR3 has 15 residues. The CDR3 bases are TGTGCCAGCAGTTCGACAGGGCCCAACACCGGGGAGCTGTTTTTT. Translated, it gives CASSSTGPNTGELFF.

This chain joins TRBV20-1 and TRBJ1-1, with TRBD1 identical over 8 bases. The germline V gene encodes CDR1 DFQATT and CDR2 SNEGSKA (reference sequence). V lost 5 bases to trimming and J lost 1 base; unmatched junction nucleotides: 9. The CDR3 covers 15 residues. CDR3 sequence reads: CSAGAPGQGNTEAFF. Here the CDR3 DNA reads TGCAGTGCTGGGGCCCCCGGACAGGGGAACACTGAAGCTTTCTTT.

The sample holds many counts of this clonotype. The rearrangement uses TRBV29-1 and TRBJ1-2; unclear D gene. This CDR3 has 14 residues. Trimming pared 3 bases from V and 8 bases from J, leaving 19 bases between. CDR1 SQVTM and CDR2 ANQGSEA come from the germline V gene. This CDR3 reads CSVEELSPTRGYTF. The CDR3 coding sequence is TGCAGCGTTGAGGAACTAAGCCCCACCCGGGGCTACACCTTC.

This clonotype was detected many times. V usage is TRBV20-1 and J usage is TRBJ2-7; 9 bases map to TRBD2. Germline V gene sequence: CDR1 DFQATT, CDR2 SNEGSKA (reference sequence). V was pared by 5 bases and J by 3 bases, with 8 bases of the junction left unmatched. The CDR3 runs to 14 residues. The CDR3 coding sequence is TGCAGTGCTCAGACTAGCGGAGAAATCTACGAGCAGTACTTC. Its translation is CSAQTSGEIYEQYF.

This clonotype was picked up many times. This chain uses TRBV20-1 with TRBJ1-6; TRBD1 aligns across 8 bases. Germline lookup yields CDR1 DFQATT and CDR2 SNEGSKA (reference sequence). The CDR3 length is 15 residues. V lost 8 bases and J lost 7; bases outside the gene matches: 13. The CDR3 sequence is CSSKKPGQENSPLHF. DNA of the CDR3: TGCAGTAGTAAGAAACCGGGACAGGAGAATTCACCCCTCCACTTT.

In its sample, this clonotype was seen many times. The V and J genes are TRBV27 and TRBJ1-1; TRBD1 aligns across 7 bases. J was trimmed by 7 bases and V by 3 bases; bases with no gene match: 8. CDR1 is MNHEY and CDR2 is SMNVEV in the germline V gene (reference sequence). The CDR3 is made up of 14 amino acids. CDR3 residues: CASSFIAGGYEAFF. CDR3 bases: TGTGCCAGCAGTTTTATCGCAGGGGGGTATGAAGCTTTCTTT.

This clonotype has at least ten counts. V and J are TRBV20-1 and TRBJ2-7; TRBD2 might be the D (5 bases). There are 16 residues in the CDR3. Trimming shortened V by 0 bases and J by 0 bases, and 15 bases separated the two germline ends. The germline CDR1 and CDR2 sequences are DFQATT and SNEGSKA (reference sequence). This chain's CDR3 is CSARDLRTGISYEQYF. DNA of the CDR3: TGCAGTGCTAGAGATCTCCGGACGGGAATCTCCTACGAGCAGTACTTC.

This clonotype showed up many times. The chain combines TRBV20-1 with TRBJ1-2, with D unresolved. The CDR3 spans 13 residues. V dropped 4 bases and J dropped 7 bases, with 16 bases sitting between them. Germline lookup yields CDR1 DFQATT and CDR2 SNEGSKA (reference sequence). The CDR3 sequence: CSATRAGISGYTF. CDR3 DNA: TGCAGTGCTACCCGCGCCGGGATTTCTGGCTACACCTTC.